The clone carrying this TCR beta chain was counted once. Its antigen is not known. The data originate from a study of CD8+ T cells in alopecia areata. V lost 5 bases to trimming and J lost 0 bases, with 11 bases between them. CDR3 size: 15 residues. The germline gives CDR1 SGHVS, CDR2 FNYEAQ. Reverse transcribed after extraction, RNA yielded cDNA as the sequencing template. The method was immunoSEQ multiplex PCR; TCRdb's version includes in-frame clones alone and lacks a portion of them. The data show 150,000 or so clones, approximately 45% seen once. General study findings and limits: Affected lesional scalp, above all in alopecia totalis/universalis, was more clonal than normal scalp.

The chain is built from TRBV7-6 and TRBJ1-3; no definite D call. The sequenced sample was CD4+ T cells sorted from blood. This clonotype was sampled from a human donor with alopecia areata. The CDR3 DNA reads TGTGCCAGCAGCCGTGGACCGAGCTCTGGAAACACCATATATTTT. Protein sequence: CASSRGPSSGNTIYF.